This TCR beta chain is from a study of T cell repertoires in cytomegalovirus infection. For the study at large: It can be stated that public TCR beta signatures indicated CMV infection as well as a matching HLA type.

CDR1 and CDR2 (germline): SGHTA, FQGNSA. V was clipped by 6 bases and J by 9 bases, with 18 bases between them. The CDR3 totals 14 residues. The study's findings and limits: People with CMV and the relevant HLA were identified by cumulative public TCR beta family frequency.

In TCRdb, the reads were re-called with MiXCR into one record per CDR3 protein. The sample includes about 700,000 distinct CDR3 sequences, about 30% of them seen just once. To note about this clonotype: The antigen is unknown.

The source material was cultured PBMCs, sampled from culture after CMV antigen stimulation. This clonotype originated in a human donor in good health (CMV status not recorded). Some clones in this sample may be carry-over from other donors' samples. The chain employs TRBV7-2 and TRBJ2-1, with D uncertain. The CDR3 DNA sequence: TGTGCCAGCAGAGAAATGTGGGTTGGTGGTGAGCAGTTCTTC. Protein sequence: CASREMWVGGEQFF.